The next 14 T cell receptor beta chains were all read from a single sample in a study of shared clonotypes between healthy human individuals. The assay was immunoSEQ multiplex PCR, and TCRdb's table has in-frame clones only and misses some. The data show more than 2,000,000 clones, around nine tenths seen once. The sequencing sample was made of naive CD4+ T cells sorted from blood. Subset of the sample: CD45RA+ positively selected. These receptors all stem from a man younger than 35 in good health.

J is TRBJ2-7 and V is TRBV7-2, with 7 bases fitting TRBD1. Germline CDR1 reads SGHTA; CDR2 reads FQGNSA. The length of the CDR3 is 14 residues. The V and J ends lost 3 bases and 1 base, in that order; junction bases with no gene match: 3. CDR3 region: CASSFWTGSYEQYF. CDR3 DNA: TGTGCCAGCAGCTTCTGGACAGGTTCCTACGAGCAGTACTTC.

The chain links TRBV28 to TRBJ1-5; D gene unclear. Trimming removed 7 bases from V and 9 bases from J, with 16 bases in between. The CDR3 totals 13 residues. CDR1 and CDR2 from the germline V gene are MDHEN and SYDVKM. This CDR3 is CASTQNPLSPQHF. For the CDR3, the DNA is TGTGCCAGCACCCAAAATCCCTTGTCGCCCCAGCATTTT.

This clone was picked up one time. The V gene is TRBV7-8, the J gene TRBJ2-3, with 11 bases matching TRBD2. This CDR3 contains 17 residues. Germline loops: CDR1 SGHVS, CDR2 FQNEAQ. The V and J ends lost 2 bases and 2 bases, in that order; junction bases with no gene match: 6. The DNA of the CDR3 is TGTGCCAGCAGCTTAATAACTAGCGGGAGCACCACAGATACGCAGTATTTT. It is translated as CASSLITSGSTTDTQYF. Using reference TRBV7-8 and TRBJ2-3 for the parts outside the CDR3, the full variable domain is GAGVSQSPRYKVAKRGQDVALRCDPISGHVSLFWYQQALGQGPEFLTYFQNEAQLDKSGLPSDRFFAERPEGSVSTLKIQRTQQEDSAVYLCASSLITSGSTTDTQYFGPGTRLTVL.

This clone appeared once. CDR3 in DNA: TGTGCCAGCAGCGTTAGCGGGGGGGCTCTAGAGACCCAGTACTTC. It encodes CASSVSGGALETQYF. This chain connects TRBV7-8 to TRBJ2-5; 11 bases agree with TRBD2. Germline V gene sequence: CDR1 SGHVS, CDR2 FQNEAQ. The CDR3 loop spans 15 amino acids. The V and J ends lost 5 bases and 4 bases, in that order; junction bases with no gene match: 6.

This chain connects TRBV30 to TRBJ1-1; D call uncertain. CDR1 and CDR2 (germline): GTSNPN, SVGIG (reference sequence). The CDR3 contains 13 residues. The V and J ends lost 4 bases and 3 bases respectively, with 12 bases between them. CDR3 sequence reads: CAWTPFGDTEAFF. CDR3 nucleotide sequence: TGTGCCTGGACCCCGTTTGGGGACACTGAAGCTTTCTTT. Full variable domain (outside the CDR3, taken from reference TRBV30 and TRBJ1-1): SQTIHQWPATLVQPVGSPLSLECTVEGTSNPNLYWYRQAAGRGLQLLFYSVGIGQISSEVPQNLSASRPQDRQFILSSKKLLLSDSGFYLCAWTPFGDTEAFFGQGTRLTVV.

V is TRBV28 and J is TRBJ1-1; D is possibly TRBD1 (6 bases). The CDR3 runs 15 residues. The germline gives CDR1 MDHEN, CDR2 SYDVKM. Trimming stripped 5 bases from V and 6 bases from J, with 19 bases between. The CDR3 is CASSDATGWTAEAFF. CDR3 coding DNA: TGTGCCAGCAGTGACGCTACAGGGTGGACGGCTGAAGCTTTCTTT.

This clone was counted between two and nine times. The same CDR3 is also encoded by other DNA sequences in this sample. The rearrangement joins TRBV25-1 to TRBJ2-7; D is uncertain. Between the trimmed V and J ends, which lost 4 bases and 3 bases, there was a span of 4 bases. The germline CDR1 and CDR2 sequences are MGHDK and SYGVNS. This CDR3 contains 11 residues. CDR3 nucleotide sequence: TGTGCCAGCAGTGTTTACTACGAGCAGTACTTC. It translates to CASSVYYEQYF.

The chain couples TRBV21-1 to TRBJ1-2; the table calls TRBD1, which could not be checked here. TRBV21-1 is annotated as a pseudogene. This CDR3 has 19 residues. In DNA, the CDR3 is TGTGCCAGCAGCAAAGATCCCCTCAGGTACCGGGACAGGGGGCGAGGCTACACCTTC. Translating it yields CASSKDPLRYRDRGRGYTF.

The chain links TRBV20-1 to TRBJ1-3; no reliable D call. The CDR3 is 11 residues long. Looked up from germline, CDR1 is DFQATT and CDR2 is SNEGSKA (reference sequence). Deletions cut 6 bases from V and 8 bases from J, with 11 bases between. CDR3 sequence: CSAPSGDTIYF. The CDR3 DNA follows: TGCAGTGCCCCAAGCGGAGACACCATATATTTT.

The sample holds one count of this clone. This rearrangement joins TRBV11-3 to TRBJ2-5; TRBD1 matches at 8 bases. Per the germline V gene, CDR1 is SGHNT and CDR2 is YENEEA. The V segment lost 5 bases and the J segment 5 bases; nucleotides outside the gene matches: 10. The CDR3 spans 15 residues. CDR3 loop: CASSLRQGIGETQYF. For the CDR3, the DNA is TGTGCCAGCAGCCTTAGACAGGGGATCGGGGAGACCCAGTACTTC.

V usage is TRBV9 and J usage is TRBJ2-3; D assignment may be TRBD1 or TRBD2 (5 bases each). Trimming removed 2 bases at V and 2 bases at J, with 12 bases between. This CDR3 has 15 residues. CDR1 and CDR2 (germline): SGDLS, YYNGEE. CDR3 nucleotides: TGTGCCAGCAGCGTTGCCGGGGACCTCACAGATACGCAGTATTTT. Encoded protein: CASSVAGDLTDTQYF.

On this clone: Other DNA sequences in this sample translate to the same CDR3. The chain carries TRBV7-2 and TRBJ1-5; TRBD1 aligns across 7 bases. Germline CDR1 SGHTA, CDR2 FQGNSA. Trimming removed 5 bases from V and 4 bases from J; junction bases left unmatched: 2. CDR3 length equals 13 residues. Here the CDR3 reads CASSLDRNQPQHF. The CDR3 nucleotides read TGTGCCAGCAGCCTGGACAGGAATCAGCCCCAGCATTTT. Looking up the rest from reference TRBV7-2 and TRBJ1-5 gives the full variable domain: GAGVSQSPSNKVTEKGKDVELRCDPISGHTALYWYRQSLGQGLEFLIYFQGNSAPDKSGLPSDRFSAERTGGSVSTLTIQRTQQEDSAVYLCASSLDRNQPQHFGDGTRLSIL.

The chain is built from TRBV7-8 and TRBJ2-1; D not resolved. CDR3 length: 14 amino acids. Trimming removed 5 bases at V and 10 bases at J, with 18 bases between. Germline CDR1 reads SGHVS; CDR2 reads FQNEAQ. Here the CDR3 reads CASSNVGPSSEQFF. DNA of the CDR3: TGTGCCAGCAGCAACGTTGGGCCGTCCAGCGAGCAGTTCTTC.

The chain has TRBV28 and TRBJ2-2; D might be TRBD2 (6 bases). CDR1 is MDHEN, CDR2 SYDVKM, per germline. CDR3 length equals 17 residues. V was shortened by 5 bases and J by 7 bases, with 23 bases between the two germline ends. This CDR3 is CASSGGLAGRRSGELFF. DNA of the CDR3: TGTGCCAGCAGTGGGGGACTCGCGGGCAGGAGAAGCGGGGAGCTGTTTTTT.